One and the same sample provided the 12 T cell receptor beta chains below, sequenced in a study of identical twins. One entry per CDR3 protein results from TCRdb running MiXCR on the 5' RACE reads. Here the sample spans nearly 650,000 distinct CDR3 sequences, under 8.5% being singletons. This same sample was also part of a study on yellow fever vaccine responses in identical twins.

The sample consisted of PBMCs. These TCRs come from a woman between 18 and 30 years old in good health.

This clonotype was counted many times. The CDR3 DNA reads as TGCAGTGCTAGAGATCCAGTTTTTGGCGACACTGAAGCTTTCTTT. Amino acid sequence: CSARDPVFGDTEAFF. The chain links TRBV20-1 to TRBJ1-1; D is unresolved. Trimming removed 0 bases from V and 3 bases from J, with 14 bases in between. This CDR3 region has 15 residues. Germline V gene lookup returns CDR1 DFQATT and CDR2 SNEGSKA (reference sequence).

Many counts were recorded for this clonotype. The chain couples TRBV12-3 or TRBV12-4 to TRBJ1-4; no clear D gene. Trimming pared 3 bases from V and 4 bases from J, leaving 12 bases between. There are 15 residues in the CDR3. CDR3 residues: CASSLLRGNNEKLFF. The CDR3 DNA reads as TGTGCCAGCAGTTTGCTCCGGGGAAATAATGAAAAACTGTTTTTT.

This clonotype occurred a few times. Written as DNA, the CDR3 is TGTGCCACCAGTGATCTCCCAGGGGAGGGAAACACCGGGGAGCTGTTTTTT. Residues: CATSDLPGEGNTGELFF. This chain links TRBV24-1 with TRBJ2-2, with D tentatively TRBD2 (7 bases). Germline V gene sequence: CDR1 KGHDR, CDR2 SFDVKD. The CDR3 contains 17 residues. Trimming shortened V by 3 bases and J by 2 bases, and 15 bases separated the two germline ends.

At least ten counts were recorded for this clonotype. The V call is TRBV12-3 or TRBV12-4, the J call TRBJ2-5, with 8 bases lining up with TRBD2. The CDR3 consists of 15 residues. V dropped 1 base and J dropped 3; count of bases not matched to a gene: 4. CDR3 DNA: TGTGCCAGCAGTTTAGGACTAGCGATTAAAGAGACCCAGTACTTC. Protein: CASSLGLAIKETQYF.

This chain uses TRBV12-3 or TRBV12-4 with TRBJ2-1; D is unclear. Deletions cut 7 bases from V and 0 bases from J, with 13 bases between. The CDR3 consists of 15 residues. The DNA for the CDR3 is TGTGCCAGCACCAGGACGGTGAGCTCCTACAATGAGCAGTTCTTC. It yields the protein CASTRTVSSYNEQFF.

This clonotype was seen only a few times. The chain links TRBV12-3 or TRBV12-4 to TRBJ2-1; 8 bases align to TRBD2. There are 13 residues in the CDR3. Trimming cost V 5 bases and J 10 bases; bases outside gene matches: 7. The CDR3 nucleotides read TGTGCCAGCAGTGGGGTGGTAGCGGGGGAGCAGTTCTTC. Amino acids: CASSGVVAGEQFF.

This clonotype was counted many times. V and J are TRBV12-3 or TRBV12-4 and TRBJ2-7; perhaps TRBD1 as D (6 bases). The ends were cut back, 6 bases at V and 6 bases at J, with 12 bases in the middle. This CDR3 comprises 12 residues. The CDR3 is CASRTGSGEQYV. Written as DNA, the CDR3 is TGTGCCAGCAGAACAGGGTCTGGCGAGCAGTACGTC.

This clonotype appeared many times. This sequence joins TRBV7-9 and TRBJ2-3; D perhaps matches TRBD2 (5 bases). The CDR3 covers 12 residues. Trimming removed 5 bases at V and 6 bases at J, with 9 bases between. Germline loops: CDR1 SEHNR, CDR2 FQNEAQ (reference sequence). This CDR3 is CASSTSGDTQYF. DNA of the CDR3: TGTGCCAGCAGCACCAGCGGTGATACGCAGTATTTT.

A few counts support this clonotype. This chain joins TRBV7-9 and TRBJ1-2; D might be TRBD1 (6 bases). The CDR3 covers 15 residues. Deletions cut 3 bases from V and 2 bases from J, with 13 bases between. CDR1 SEHNR and CDR2 FQNEAQ come from the germline V gene (reference sequence). The CDR3 spells CASSFGAGTNYGYTF. The CDR3 coding sequence is TGTGCCAGCAGCTTTGGGGCCGGGACAAACTATGGCTACACCTTC. Drawing the rest from reference TRBV7-9 and TRBJ1-2, the complete variable domain is DTGVSQNPRHKITKRGQNVTFRCDPISEHNRLYWYRQTLGQGPEFLTYFQNEAQLEKSRLLSDRFSAERPKGSFSTLEIQRTEQGDSAMYLCASSFGAGTNYGYTFGSGTRLTVV.

V usage is TRBV27 and J usage is TRBJ2-7; TRBD1 aligns across 9 bases. CDR3 length: 16 amino acids. Losses at the gene ends were 6 bases for V and 3 bases for J; bases not matched to a gene: 12. Per germline, CDR1 MNHEY and CDR2 SMNVEV (reference sequence). For the CDR3, the DNA is TGTGCCAGCAGCCTCCGGACAGGGGTAAATTTCTACGAGCAGTACTTC. This gives the protein CASSLRTGVNFYEQYF.

This clonotype showed up just a few times. The chain recombines TRBV28 with TRBJ2-2, with TRBD1 identical over 8 bases. The germline gives CDR1 MDHEN, CDR2 SYDVKM. The junction had 6 bases not matched to a gene; V was cut back by 2 bases and J by 7 bases. The CDR3 contains 15 residues. This chain's CDR3 is CASSLPQGVGGELFF. The CDR3 region has the DNA TGTGCCAGCAGTTTACCACAGGGGGTAGGCGGGGAGCTGTTTTTT. The variable domain in full, with the rest retrieved from reference TRBV28 and TRBJ2-2, is DVKVTQSSRYLVKRTGEKVFLECVQDMDHENMFWYRQDPGLGLRLIYFSYDVKMKEKGDIPEGYSVSREKKERFSLILESASTNQTSMYLCASSLPQGVGGELFFGEGSRLTVL.

The rearrangement links TRBV20-1 to TRBJ2-4; 7 bases are shared with TRBD1. V dropped 2 bases and J dropped 1; count of bases not matched to a gene: 5. Per the germline V gene, CDR1 is DFQATT and CDR2 is SNEGSKA (reference sequence). This CDR3 contains 15 residues. This CDR3 is CSARPTGRAKNIQYF. CDR3 nucleotides: TGCAGTGCTAGACCGACAGGGCGGGCCAAAAACATTCAGTACTTC.